A single sample gave rise to the 5 T cell receptor beta chains below, sequenced in a study of cytomegalovirus exposure and HLA in healthy donors. The PCR ran on 60 Vbeta and 13 Jbeta primers. Libraries were prepared by immunoSEQ multiplex PCR; TCRdb keeps only in-frame clonotypes and omits some of them. The table lists about 170,000 clones, roughly 80% of them singletons. The sequenced material came from PBMCs. The receptors originated from a male donor in good health and CMV-seronegative.

The chain uses TRBV28 and TRBJ2-7, with 10 bases fitting TRBD1. The CDR3 loop spans 17 amino acids. Germline lookup yields CDR1 MDHEN and CDR2 SYDVKM. The trim removed 11 bases at V and 7 bases at J, leaving 23 bases unmatched. The CDR3 protein is CAASPVLRRGQGREQYF. DNA of the CDR3: TGTGCCGCCTCACCCGTGCTGCGGAGGGGACAGGGGAGGGAGCAGTACTTC.

This clone was detected once. The V and J genes are TRBV9 and TRBJ1-1, with TRBD1 matching over 8 bases. CDR3 size: 14 residues. J gave up 1 base and V 4 bases, and 3 bases lay outside the gene matches. The germline V gene encodes CDR1 SGDLS and CDR2 YYNGEE. CDR3 sequence: CASSRTGTNTEAFF. The CDR3 DNA sequence: TGTGCCAGCAGCCGGACAGGGACGAACACTGAAGCTTTCTTT.

This chain connects TRBV19 to TRBJ2-7; D is perhaps TRBD1 (7 bases). This CDR3 contains 15 residues. The V gene's germline CDR1 is LNHDA and CDR2 SQIVND (reference sequence). The germline V and J ends were trimmed by 1 base and 3 bases, with 13 bases remaining between them. In nucleotides, the CDR3 is TGTGCCAGTAGTATAGGGCCAGGGGGGCACTACGAGCAGTACTTC. Amino acid sequence: CASSIGPGGHYEQYF.

The sample holds a few counts of this clone. The J gene is TRBJ1-4, the V gene TRBV5-1, with D perhaps matching TRBD1 (5 bases). Germline CDR1 reads SGHRS; CDR2 reads YFSETQ. Between the trimmed V and J ends, which lost 6 bases and 4 bases, there was a span of 16 bases. CDR3 size: 15 residues. For the CDR3, the DNA is TGCGCCAGCAAGACGGGCACAGGTGTTAATGAAAAACTGTTTTTT. Translated, it gives CASKTGTGVNEKLFF. Combining the CDR3 with reference TRBV5-1 and TRBJ1-4 gives the whole variable domain KAGVTQTPRYLIKTRGQQVTLSCSPISGHRSVSWYQQTPGQGLQFLFEYFSETQRNKGNFPGRFSGRQFSNSRSEMNVSTLELGDSALYLCASKTGTGVNEKLFFGSGTQLSVL.

J is TRBJ2-1 and V is TRBV7-2; 11 positions match TRBD2. The CDR3 totals 16 residues. Trimming at V came to 2 bases and at J to 7 bases, leaving 7 bases not matched to a gene. The V gene's germline CDR1 is SGHTA and CDR2 FQGNSA. The chain's CDR3 is CASSLTPRLAGNEQFF. The CDR3 DNA is TGTGCCAGCAGCTTAACGCCCAGACTAGCGGGGAATGAGCAGTTCTTC.